What follows are 4 T cell receptor beta chains derived from one specimen sequenced in a study of blood T cell repertoires in COVID-19. The table came from immunoSEQ multiplex PCR; TCRdb's copy has only in-frame clones and leaves some out. Seen here are more than 100,000 clones, roughly 90% observed once, and the top ten hold about 4.5%. The sequenced sample consisted of peripheral blood. These receptors came from a man aged 35 to 55 with acute or convalescent COVID-19.

The chain is built from TRBV7-8 and TRBJ1-3; weak D call: TRBD1 (5 bases). CDR1 SGHVS and CDR2 FQNEAQ come from the germline V gene. This CDR3 has 16 residues. With 1 base removed from V and 2 bases from J, the gap between germline ends came to 12 bases. The CDR3 DNA reads TGTGCCAGCAGCTTAGGGCAGGGACTTGCTGGAAACACCATATATTTT. This encodes CASSLGQGLAGNTIYF.

V usage is TRBV4-3 and J usage is TRBJ1-1; D ambiguous. CDR3 length: 13 residues. Germline assignment: CDR1 LGHNA and CDR2 YSLEER. Trimming removed 2 bases at V and 1 base at J, with 5 bases between. This CDR3 reads CASSQTRNTEAFF. CDR3 coding DNA: TGCGCCAGCAGCCAAACAAGGAACACTGAAGCTTTCTTT.

This chain connects TRBV19 to TRBJ1-2, with 8 bases aligning to TRBD1. J gave up 10 bases and V 4 bases, and 8 bases lay outside the gene matches. The CDR3 runs to 13 residues. Germline-derived CDR1 and CDR2 are LNHDA and SQIVND (reference sequence). CDR3 sequence reads: CASSRQGSDDYTF. The CDR3 bases are TGTGCCAGTAGTAGACAGGGGTCTGATGACTACACCTTC.

This clone appeared a few times. The CDR3 sequence is CASSNDRDRAFGYTF. CDR3 DNA: TGTGCCAGTAGTAACGACCGGGACAGGGCTTTCGGCTACACCTTC. The chain uses TRBV19 and TRBJ1-2; 9 positions agree with TRBD1. This CDR3 has 15 residues. Per germline, CDR1 LNHDA and CDR2 SQIVND (reference sequence). Trimming cost V 4 bases and J 8 bases; bases outside gene matches: 11.